This T cell receptor beta chain was captured by sequencing in a study of blood T cell repertoires in COVID-19. Overall study context: Sources were T cells, B-cell-depleted T cells, or PBMCs; the material itself was cDNA or gDNA.

The CDR3 is 16 amino acids. Trimming removed 2 bases at V and 0 bases at J, with 10 bases between. CDR1 KGHSH and CDR2 LQKENI come from the germline V gene. Original analysis: Nucleated cell counts were estimated from reference gene primer amplification. TCRdb's table, derived via immunoSEQ multiplex PCR, lists solely in-frame clones and lacks some. The V and J calls and clone size are taken from that table; D and trimming were inferred from the DNA. The repertoire holds about 300,000 clones, approximately 86% seen once, with 1% to 1.5% in the top ten. The TCR originated in a man in his 70s with acute or convalescent COVID-19. The chain recombines TRBV18 with TRBJ2-2, with D possibly matching TRBD2 (6 bases). The sequencing sample was made of peripheral blood. The CDR3 coding sequence is TGTGCCAGCTCACCAGGTTCTAGCGCGAACACCGGGGAGCTGTTTTTT. Its protein is CASSPGSSANTGELFF.